The rows below give T cell receptor beta chains drawn from one sample of a study of tumor-infiltrating T cells and Merkel cell polyomavirus. Clones were read by immunoSEQ multiplex PCR, and TCRdb kept only the in-frame ones, dropping some. There are more than 2,500 clones in the sample; about 83% occur only once, and approximately 9.5% lies in the top ten. The sample comprised tumor tissue. The receptors were sampled from a man aged 50-60 years with Merkel cell carcinoma. CDR3s include the opening cysteine and the closing phenylalanine or tryptophan.

V gene,CDR3 protein
TRBV7-9,CASSLGEGSYGYTF
TRBV21-1,CASSNEGPLNYGYTF
TRBV5-4,CASSLRRHPNQPQHF
TRBV7-2,CASSFERGNNEQFF
TRBV6-5,CASSWAQGTEAFF
TRBV6-5,CASSWAGTEYGYTF
TRBV29-1,CSVDRSYGYTF
TRBV27,CASDISLRGREKLFF
TRBV7-2,CASSLGGGQGKSGELFF
TRBV25-1,CASTPRGRLTDTQYF
TRBV7-8,CASSLRQGPYEQYF
TRBV7-9,CASSPRGAGGREQFF
TRBV6-1,CASSALMINYGYTF
TRBV7-9,CASSPKDRGQETQYF
TRBV4-1,CASSHPGTSVVAQYF
TRBV5-1,CASSSGTGGLEAFF
TRBV7-9,CASSFDRQGARYEQFF
TRBV19,CASSRTGGIYEQYF
TRBV11-3,CASSSGTVNTEAFF
TRBV7-9,CASSPDRVYGYTF
TRBV6-5,CASSHWTEGETQYF
TRBV27,CASSFPYNEQFF
TRBV5-1,CASSSRGTEDYGYTF
TRBV5-1,CASSTLTGPNYGYTF
TRBV13,CASSSRTSFYNEQFF
TRBV11-2,CASSRARTGELFF
TRBV19,CASRYHLGTGGYAFF